The next 13 T cell receptor beta chains were all read from a single sample in a study of identical twins. TCRdb redid the calling of the 5' RACE reads with MiXCR, one entry per CDR3 protein. Altogether approximately 630,000 distinct CDR3 sequences are present, 7.1% being singletons, with the ten largest covering 1.6%. These same records also appear under a second study, on yellow fever vaccine responses in identical twins.

Sequencing was performed on PBMCs. The receptors originated from a woman younger than 30 in good health.

The gene calls are TRBV7-7 and TRBJ1-4; a possible D gene is TRBD1 (5 bases). V was trimmed by 5 bases and J by 8 bases, leaving 12 bases between them. This CDR3 spans 13 amino acids. CDR1 and CDR2 (germline): SSHAT, FNYEAQ (reference sequence). CDR3 sequence reads: CASSPGLGEKLFF. The CDR3 DNA is TGTGCCAGCAGCCCGGGGCTAGGGGAAAAACTGTTTTTT.

In its sample, this clonotype was seen many times. The chain recombines TRBV4-1 with TRBJ2-7, with TRBD1 identical over 10 bases. Losses at the gene ends were 0 bases for V and 7 bases for J; bases not matched to a gene: 6. Germline-derived CDR1 and CDR2 are MGHRA and YSYEKL. The CDR3 is made up of 15 amino acids. CDR3: CASSQDGTGDREQYF. As DNA, the CDR3 is TGCGCCAGCAGCCAAGATGGGACAGGGGATCGGGAGCAGTACTTC.

This clonotype was counted ten times or more. This CDR3 reads CASSVGVEQFF. CDR3 nucleotide sequence: TGTGCCAGCAGTGTAGGGGTTGAGCAGTTCTTC. The chain couples TRBV2 to TRBJ2-1; a weak D match, TRBD1 (5 bases). Germline V gene sequence: CDR1 SNHLY, CDR2 FYNNEI. Trimming removed 4 bases from V and 9 bases from J, with 7 bases in between. The CDR3 spans 11 residues.

There are a few counts of this clonotype. This chain joins TRBV11-2 and TRBJ2-3; 7 bases line up with TRBD2. This CDR3 is 12 amino acids long. Germline V lookup: CDR1 SGHAT, CDR2 FQNNGV. V dropped 1 base and J dropped 10; count of bases not matched to a gene: 2. This CDR3 reads CASSLVGGAQYF. DNA of the CDR3: TGTGCCAGCAGCTTAGTTGGGGGGGCGCAGTATTTT.

The chain couples TRBV5-1 to TRBJ2-7, with D maybe TRBD1 (5 bases). Trimming took off 0 bases at V and 8 bases at J, with 21 bases between the two ends. From germline, CDR1 is SGHRS and CDR2 YFSETQ. The CDR3 totals 16 residues. CDR3 sequence (DNA): TGCGCCAGCAGCTTGGAGCCCAGAAACGCAGGGTACAAGCAGTACTTC. Its protein is CASSLEPRNAGYKQYF.

The chain has TRBV7-9 and TRBJ1-3, with TRBD1 identical over 8 bases. Per germline, CDR1 SEHNR and CDR2 FQNEAQ (reference sequence). After removal of 2 bases from V and 4 bases from J, the junction contained 7 bases not matched to a gene. The CDR3 has 16 amino acids. The chain's CDR3 is CASSLLDRASGNTIYF. The CDR3 DNA sequence: TGTGCCAGCAGCTTACTGGACAGGGCTTCCGGAAACACCATATATTTT. Variable domain in full (rest from reference TRBV7-9 and TRBJ1-3): DTGVSQNPRHKITKRGQNVTFRCDPISEHNRLYWYRQTLGQGPEFLTYFQNEAQLEKSRLLSDRFSAERPKGSFSTLEIQRTEQGDSAMYLCASSLLDRASGNTIYFGEGSWLTVV.

This clonotype was picked up many times. The V call is TRBV29-1, the J call TRBJ2-7, with 8 bases that match TRBD1. V was clipped by 0 bases and J by 2 bases; unmatched bases: 6. Germline values: CDR1 SQVTM, CDR2 ANQGSEA. This CDR3 is 15 amino acids long. This CDR3 is CSVEDHGTGTYEQYF. Here the CDR3 DNA reads TGCAGCGTTGAAGATCATGGGACAGGAACCTACGAGCAGTACTTC.

This clonotype was observed a handful of times. The chain joins TRBV7-9 to TRBJ1-2, with 7 bases matching TRBD1. V shed 5 bases and J 2 bases; nucleotides not matched to a gene: 11. Germline CDR1 reads SEHNR; CDR2 reads FQNEAQ (reference sequence). The CDR3 length is 16 residues. The CDR3 sequence is CASSPGSGQQNYGYTF. CDR3 nucleotide sequence: TGTGCCAGCAGCCCGGGATCGGGACAGCAAAACTATGGCTACACCTTC. Looking up the rest from reference TRBV7-9 and TRBJ1-2 gives the full variable domain: DTGVSQNPRHKITKRGQNVTFRCDPISEHNRLYWYRQTLGQGPEFLTYFQNEAQLEKSRLLSDRFSAERPKGSFSTLEIQRTEQGDSAMYLCASSPGSGQQNYGYTFGSGTRLTVV.

This clonotype showed up just a few times. The chain employs TRBV12-3 or TRBV12-4 and TRBJ1-1; no definite D call. The CDR3 sequence is 14 residues long. Trimming left V 7 bases short and J 6 bases short, with 18 bases between. The CDR3 protein is CASKLDTLVAEAFF. CDR3 nucleotides: TGTGCCAGCAAGCTAGACACCTTAGTCGCTGAAGCTTTCTTT.

The V and J genes are TRBV20-1 and TRBJ2-7; unclear D gene. Germline-derived CDR1 and CDR2 are DFQATT and SNEGSKA (reference sequence). The CDR3 totals 12 residues. The CDR3 coding sequence is TGCAGCGCACCCCGCGGTCCCTACGAGCAGTACTTC. Its translation: CSAPRGPYEQYF.

V gene TRBV6-2 or TRBV6-3 combines with J gene TRBJ2-5; TRBD2 matches 8 bases. The J segment lost 6 bases and the V segment lost 4 bases, leaving 13 bases of the junction unmatched. Germline V gene lookup returns CDR1 MNHEY and CDR2 SVGEGT. The CDR3 runs to 16 residues. The CDR3 DNA reads as TGTGCCAGCAGTTCTCGACTGCCGGGGGGGCTAAAGACCCAGTACTTC. Its protein is CASSSRLPGGLKTQYF.

This clonotype was recorded a few times. J is TRBJ2-3 and V is TRBV2; tentative D call: TRBD1 (5 bases). Germline values: CDR1 SNHLY, CDR2 FYNNEI. The ends were cut back, 8 bases at V and 2 bases at J, with 17 bases in the middle. CDR3 length: 15 residues. This chain's CDR3 is CASAATGHPTDTQYF. The CDR3 DNA reads TGTGCCAGCGCGGCAACAGGCCACCCCACAGATACGCAGTATTTT.

This clonotype occurred many times. The chain employs TRBV7-9 and TRBJ2-3; D is perhaps TRBD2 (6 bases). The germline V and J ends were trimmed by 1 base and 2 bases, with 16 bases remaining between them. Per the germline V gene, CDR1 is SEHNR and CDR2 is FQNEAQ (reference sequence). CDR3 length: 17 amino acids. In nucleotides, the CDR3 is TGTGCCAGCAGCTTAGGATACGGGAGTCAGAACACAGATACGCAGTATTTT. Protein: CASSLGYGSQNTDTQYF.